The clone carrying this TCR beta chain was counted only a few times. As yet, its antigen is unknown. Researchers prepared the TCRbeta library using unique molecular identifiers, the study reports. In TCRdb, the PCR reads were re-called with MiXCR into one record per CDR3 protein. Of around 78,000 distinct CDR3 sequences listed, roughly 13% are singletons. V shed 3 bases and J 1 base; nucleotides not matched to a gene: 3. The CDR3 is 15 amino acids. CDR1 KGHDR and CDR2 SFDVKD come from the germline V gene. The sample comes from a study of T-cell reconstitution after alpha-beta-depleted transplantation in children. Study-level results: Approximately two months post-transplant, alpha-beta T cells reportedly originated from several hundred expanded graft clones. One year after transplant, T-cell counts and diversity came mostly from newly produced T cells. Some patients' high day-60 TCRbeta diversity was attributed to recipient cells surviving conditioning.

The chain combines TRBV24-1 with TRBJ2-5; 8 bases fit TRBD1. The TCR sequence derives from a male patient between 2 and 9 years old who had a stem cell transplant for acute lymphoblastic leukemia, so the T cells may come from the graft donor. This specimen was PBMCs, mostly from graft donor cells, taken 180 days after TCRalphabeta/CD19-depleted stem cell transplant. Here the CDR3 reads CATSDKTGVQETQYF. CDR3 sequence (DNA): TGTGCCACCAGTGATAAGACAGGGGTCCAAGAGACCCAGTACTTC.